These 9 T cell receptor beta chains share one sample of origin, sequenced in a study of human T cells and chemical hapten exposure. Specified time point: patch test 3, about 24 weeks after DPC sensitization. Stated treatment: therapeutic diphenylcyclopropenone sensitization with weekly scalp DPC. TCRdb re-called the RACE reads through MiXCR, storing one row per CDR3 protein. The sample lists fewer than 80,000 distinct CDR3 sequences, approximately 11% occurring once. Here the sequenced sample was whole blood, taken in connection with sensitization to the hapten diphenylcyclopropenone (DPC). Source of these receptors: a woman aged 25 to 39 with alopecia areata. Some clones in this sample may be carry-over from other donors' samples.

This clonotype was seen only once. V and J are TRBV12-3 or TRBV12-4 and TRBJ1-2; the D gene is possibly TRBD1 (6 bases). V was trimmed by 0 bases and J by 1 base, leaving 15 bases between them. This CDR3 has 17 amino acids. CDR3 sequence: CASSLAVGGRNNYGYTF. The CDR3 DNA is TGTGCCAGCAGTTTAGCGGTAGGGGGTAGGAATAACTATGGCTACACCTTC.

The DNA for the CDR3 is TGTGCCAGCAGTTTGGGAAGGGGAGTGCAGTATTTT. Translation gives CASSLGRGVQYF. This chain joins TRBV9 and TRBJ2-3; either TRBD1 or TRBD2 may fit D (5 bases each). This CDR3 contains 12 residues. Germline loops: CDR1 SGDLS, CDR2 YYNGEE. The ends were cut back, 5 bases at V and 11 bases at J, with 15 bases in the middle.

In this sample, this clonotype turned up many times. The genes are TRBV6-2 or TRBV6-3 and TRBJ2-3, with D uncertain. CDR3 length: 11 amino acids. V was trimmed by 6 bases and J by 1 base, leaving 2 bases between them. CDR1 MNHEY and CDR2 SVGEGT come from the germline V gene. The CDR3 here is CASSRTDTQYF. The CDR3 DNA reads TGTGCCAGCAGCCGCACAGATACGCAGTATTTT.

This clonotype has a count of ten or more. The V gene is TRBV5-1, the J gene TRBJ2-4, with TRBD1 identical over 7 bases. Germline CDR1 SGHRS, CDR2 YFSETQ. The length of the CDR3 is 14 residues. Unmatched junction bases numbered 3, after V lost 4 bases and J lost 2 bases. CDR3 residues: CASSETGSKNIQYF. CDR3 DNA sequence: TGCGCCAGCAGCGAGACAGGGTCCAAAAACATTCAGTACTTC.

V and J are TRBV18 and TRBJ1-5, with TRBD1 as a possible D gene (6 bases). The germline V gene has CDR1 KGHSH and CDR2 LQKENI. V lost 3 bases and J lost 7, with 16 bases in between. The CDR3 extends over 15 amino acids. The CDR3 here is CASSPPQGAGQPQHF. CDR3 DNA: TGTGCCAGCTCACCCCCACAGGGAGCAGGGCAGCCCCAGCATTTT.

This clonotype was observed a handful of times. This chain joins TRBV10-3 and TRBJ1-6; 8 bases are shared with TRBD1. Trimming removed 6 bases from V and 10 bases from J; junction bases left unmatched: 5. In germline, CDR1 is ENHRY, CDR2 SYGVKD. This CDR3 is built from 13 residues. CDR3 sequence: CAIRQGVDSPLHF. The CDR3 region has the DNA TGTGCCATCAGACAGGGGGTAGACTCACCCCTCCACTTT.

This clonotype has a handful of counts. The chain employs TRBV6-2 or TRBV6-3 and TRBJ2-3; D unresolved. Trimming shortened V by 4 bases and J by 2 bases, and 4 bases separated the two germline ends. Germline assignment: CDR1 MNHEY and CDR2 SVGEGT. The CDR3 consists of 12 residues. The CDR3 DNA sequence: TGTGCCAGCAGTTTCGACACAGATACGCAGTATTTT. Translating it yields CASSFDTDTQYF.

The sample holds a few counts of this clonotype. The chain has TRBV30 and TRBJ1-1; unclear D gene. The germline CDR1 and CDR2 sequences are GTSNPN and SVGIG (reference sequence). Trimming stripped 1 base from V and 3 bases from J, with 9 bases between. The CDR3 extends over 13 amino acids. The CDR3 region has the DNA TGTGCCTGGAGTGGATCAGATTACACTGAAGCTTTCTTT. The encoded protein is CAWSGSDYTEAFF.

This chain links TRBV29-1 with TRBJ2-7, with TRBD1 identical over 9 bases. Looked up from germline, CDR1 is SQVTM and CDR2 is ANQGSEA. The CDR3 totals 14 residues. The V segment lost 4 bases and the J segment 2 bases; nucleotides outside the gene matches: 6. The CDR3 loop is CSVGGQGDPYEQYF. In nucleotides, the CDR3 is TGCAGCGTTGGGGGACAGGGTGACCCCTACGAGCAGTACTTC.